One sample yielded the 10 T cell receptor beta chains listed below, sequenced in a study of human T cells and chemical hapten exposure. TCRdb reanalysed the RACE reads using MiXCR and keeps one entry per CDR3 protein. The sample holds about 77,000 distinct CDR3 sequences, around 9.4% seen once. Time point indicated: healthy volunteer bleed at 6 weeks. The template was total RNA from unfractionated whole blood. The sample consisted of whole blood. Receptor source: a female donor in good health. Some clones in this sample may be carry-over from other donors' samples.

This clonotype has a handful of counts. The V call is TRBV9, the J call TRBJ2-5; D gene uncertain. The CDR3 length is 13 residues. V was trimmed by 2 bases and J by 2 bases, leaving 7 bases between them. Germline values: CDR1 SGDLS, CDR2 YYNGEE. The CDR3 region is CASSVSRQETQYF. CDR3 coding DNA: TGTGCCAGCAGCGTTAGTAGACAAGAGACCCAGTACTTC.

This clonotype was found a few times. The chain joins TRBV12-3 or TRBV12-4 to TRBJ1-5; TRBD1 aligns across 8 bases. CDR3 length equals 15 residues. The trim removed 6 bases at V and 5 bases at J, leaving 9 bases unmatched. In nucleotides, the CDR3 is TGTGCCAGCAGCCTTGGGACAGGCATCGATCAGCCCCAGCATTTT. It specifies CASSLGTGIDQPQHF.

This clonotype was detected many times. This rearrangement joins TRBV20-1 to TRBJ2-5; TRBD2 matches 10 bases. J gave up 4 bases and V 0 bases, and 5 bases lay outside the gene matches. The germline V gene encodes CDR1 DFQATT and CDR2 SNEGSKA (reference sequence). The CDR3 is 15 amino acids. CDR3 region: CSARDQRGGGETQYF. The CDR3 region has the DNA TGCAGTGCTAGAGATCAGCGGGGGGGCGGAGAGACCCAGTACTTC.

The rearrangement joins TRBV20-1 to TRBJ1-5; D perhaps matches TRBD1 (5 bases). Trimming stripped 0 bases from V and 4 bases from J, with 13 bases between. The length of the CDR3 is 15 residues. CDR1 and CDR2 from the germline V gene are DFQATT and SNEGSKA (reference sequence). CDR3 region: CSARDGPWGNQPQHF. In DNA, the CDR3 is TGCAGTGCTAGAGATGGCCCCTGGGGGAATCAGCCCCAGCATTTT.

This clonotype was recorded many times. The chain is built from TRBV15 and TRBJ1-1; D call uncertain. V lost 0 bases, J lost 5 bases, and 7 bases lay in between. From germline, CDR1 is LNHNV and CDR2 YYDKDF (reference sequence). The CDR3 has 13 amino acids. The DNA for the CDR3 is TGTGCCACCAGCAGAGATCGAGGGACTGAAGCTTTCTTT. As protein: CATSRDRGTEAFF.

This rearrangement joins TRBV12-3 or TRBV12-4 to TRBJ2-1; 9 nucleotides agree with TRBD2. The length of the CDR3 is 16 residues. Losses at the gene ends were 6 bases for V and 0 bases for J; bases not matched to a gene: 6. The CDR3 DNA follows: TGTGCCAGCAGCAACCGGCGGGGGGGCTCCTACAATGAGCAGTTCTTC. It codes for CASSNRRGGSYNEQFF.

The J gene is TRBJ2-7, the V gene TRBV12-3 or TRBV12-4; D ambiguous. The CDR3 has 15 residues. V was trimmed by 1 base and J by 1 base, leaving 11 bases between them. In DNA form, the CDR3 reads TGTGCCAGCAGTTTAGGCGCCCTGGAGTCCTACGAGCAGTACTTC. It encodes CASSLGALESYEQYF.

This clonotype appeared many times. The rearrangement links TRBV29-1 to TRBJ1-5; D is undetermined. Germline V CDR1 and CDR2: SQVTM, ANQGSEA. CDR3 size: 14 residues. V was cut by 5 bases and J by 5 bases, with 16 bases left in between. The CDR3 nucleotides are TGCAGCGTTTGCCAGGCGGTCAAGGATCAGCCCCAGCATTTT. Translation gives CSVCQAVKDQPQHF. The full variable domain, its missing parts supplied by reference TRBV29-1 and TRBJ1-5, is SAVISQKPSRDICQRGTSLTIQCQVDSQVTMMFWYRQQPGQSLTLIATANQGSEATYESGFVIDKFPISRPNLTFSTLTVSNMSPEDSSIYLCSVCQAVKDQPQHFGDGTRLSIL.

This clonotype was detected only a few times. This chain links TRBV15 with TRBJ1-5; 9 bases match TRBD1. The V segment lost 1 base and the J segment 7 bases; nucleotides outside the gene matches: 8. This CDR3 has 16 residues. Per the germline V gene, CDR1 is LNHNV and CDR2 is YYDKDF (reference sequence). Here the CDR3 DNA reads TGTGCCACCAGCAGAGCTAAGGGACAGGGAGAACAGCCCCAGCATTTT. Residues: CATSRAKGQGEQPQHF. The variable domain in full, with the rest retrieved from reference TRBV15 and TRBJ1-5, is DAMVIQNPRYQVTQFGKPVTLSCSQTLNHNVMYWYQQKSSQAPKLLFHYYDKDFNNEADTPDNFQSRRPNTSFCFLDIRSPGLGDTAMYLCATSRAKGQGEQPQHFGDGTRLSIL.

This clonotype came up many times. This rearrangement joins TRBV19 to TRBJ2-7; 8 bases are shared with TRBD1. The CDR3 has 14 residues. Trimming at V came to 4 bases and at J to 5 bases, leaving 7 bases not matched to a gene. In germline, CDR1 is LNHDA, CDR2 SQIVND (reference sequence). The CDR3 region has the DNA TGTGCCAGTAGTACCCACAGGGGGATGAACGAGCAGTACTTC. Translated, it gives CASSTHRGMNEQYF.